A selection of T cell receptor beta chains follows, all from one sample in a study of blood T cell repertoires in COVID-19. Here immunoSEQ multiplex PCR was the method, and the copy in TCRdb shows in-frame clones only, minus some. The table has almost 400,000 clones, nearly 90% seen once. The sequencing sample was made of PBMCs or T cells enriched from blood (not recorded which). Source of these receptors: a woman aged 25 to 39 who had recovered from COVID-19. CDR3s include the opening cysteine and the closing phenylalanine or tryptophan. A D gene is named only where the DNA matches it firmly. Size is omitted from some rows. Given values are once, few, many or a class for expanded clones.

D gene: .; clone size: .; V gene: TRBV16; J gene: TRBJ2-5; CDR3 protein: CASSQSSSVPGDQETQYF; CDR3 DNA: TGTGCCAGCAGCCAATCTTCTAGCGTCCCGGGGGACCAAGAGACCCAGTACTTC
D gene: .; clone size: .; V gene: TRBV2; J gene: TRBJ2-2; CDR3 protein: CASGRLTGELFF; CDR3 DNA: TGTGCCAGCGGGAGACTTACCGGGGAGCTGTTTTTT
D gene: .; clone size: .; V gene: TRBV11-3; J gene: TRBJ2-1; CDR3 protein: CASSNSPGSSYNEQFF; CDR3 DNA: TGTGCCAGCAGCAACTCCCCCGGGAGCTCCTACAATGAGCAGTTCTTC
D gene: .; clone size: .; V gene: TRBV30; J gene: TRBJ2-3; CDR3 protein: CAWSLTDTQYF; CDR3 DNA: TGTGCCTGGAGTCTCACAGATACGCAGTATTTT
D gene: TRBD1; clone size: once; V gene: TRBV4-2; J gene: TRBJ2-1; CDR3 protein: CASSFSGQGNNEQFF; CDR3 DNA: TGTGCCAGCAGCTTCTCGGGACAGGGAAACAATGAGCAGTTCTTC
D gene: TRBD1; clone size: .; V gene: TRBV12-5; J gene: TRBJ1-2; CDR3 protein: CASGSTLDRGYGYTF; CDR3 DNA: TGTGCTAGTGGTTCCACCTTGGACAGGGGCTATGGCTACACCTTC
D gene: TRBD2; clone size: .; V gene: TRBV24-1; J gene: TRBJ2-2; CDR3 protein: CATSDGDYGELFF; CDR3 DNA: TGTGCCACCAGTGATGGGGACTACGGGGAGCTGTTTTTT
D gene: .; clone size: .; V gene: TRBV12-3/TRBV12-4; J gene: TRBJ1-1; CDR3 protein: CASSLGPLTEAFF; CDR3 DNA: TGTGCCAGCAGTTTAGGGCCCCTCACTGAAGCTTTCTTT
D gene: .; clone size: .; V gene: TRBV5-1; J gene: TRBJ2-1; CDR3 protein: CASSLEASVYNEQFF; CDR3 DNA: TGCGCCAGCAGCTTGGAGGCTAGCGTGTACAATGAGCAGTTCTTC
D gene: .; clone size: .; V gene: TRBV21-1; J gene: TRBJ1-6; CDR3 protein: CASSIGRGPSPLHF; CDR3 DNA: TGTGCCAGCAGCATTGGCAGGGGGCCGTCACCCCTCCACTTT
D gene: TRBD2; clone size: .; V gene: TRBV6-5; J gene: TRBJ2-1; CDR3 protein: CASSFRTSGFNEQFF; CDR3 DNA: TGTGCCAGCAGTTTCCGGACTAGCGGGTTCAATGAGCAGTTCTTC
D gene: TRBD2; clone size: few; V gene: TRBV7-9; J gene: TRBJ2-5; CDR3 protein: CASSSRTSRETQYF; CDR3 DNA: TGTGCCAGCAGCTCCCGGACTAGCAGAGAGACCCAGTACTTC
D gene: .; clone size: .; V gene: TRBV12-3/TRBV12-4; J gene: TRBJ1-2; CDR3 protein: CASSSTGYYGYTF; CDR3 DNA: TGTGCCAGCAGCTCGACAGGTTACTATGGCTACACCTTC
D gene: TRBD2; clone size: .; V gene: TRBV7-2; J gene: TRBJ2-3; CDR3 protein: CASSLRALAGIADTQYF; CDR3 DNA: TGTGCCAGCAGCTTACGGGCACTAGCGGGAATTGCAGATACGCAGTATTTT
D gene: TRBD1; clone size: .; V gene: TRBV7-3; J gene: TRBJ1-1; CDR3 protein: CASSFRQGAEAFF; CDR3 DNA: TGTGCCAGCAGCTTTAGACAGGGGGCTGAAGCTTTCTTT
D gene: .; clone size: .; V gene: TRBV6-5; J gene: TRBJ1-2; CDR3 protein: CASSYSAGNYGYTF; CDR3 DNA: TGTGCCAGCAGTTACTCGGCAGGGAACTATGGCTACACCTTC
D gene: TRBD1; clone size: many; V gene: TRBV6-5; J gene: TRBJ1-2; CDR3 protein: CASRGGTGNYGYTF; CDR3 DNA: TGTGCCAGCAGAGGGGGGACAGGGAACTATGGCTACACCTTC
D gene: TRBD1; clone size: .; V gene: TRBV10-3; J gene: TRBJ1-1; CDR3 protein: CAINGQGDTEAFF; CDR3 DNA: TGTGCCATCAATGGACAGGGGGACACTGAAGCTTTCTTT
D gene: .; clone size: few; V gene: TRBV9; J gene: TRBJ1-4; CDR3 protein: CASSFSGEANEKLFF; CDR3 DNA: TGTGCCAGCAGTTTTTCCGGGGAAGCTAATGAAAAACTGTTTTTT
D gene: .; clone size: .; V gene: TRBV2; J gene: TRBJ1-5; CDR3 protein: CASGERQPQHF; CDR3 DNA: TGTGCCAGCGGGGAGCGTCAGCCCCAGCATTTT
D gene: .; clone size: .; V gene: TRBV2; J gene: TRBJ2-5; CDR3 protein: CASSELRETQYF; CDR3 DNA: TGTGCCAGCAGTGAATTGCGAGAGACCCAGTACTTC
D gene: TRBD2; clone size: .; V gene: TRBV24-1; J gene: TRBJ2-1; CDR3 protein: CATSDSLAGGYNEQFF; CDR3 DNA: TGTGCCACCAGTGATTCACTAGCGGGAGGGTACAATGAGCAGTTCTTC
D gene: .; clone size: .; V gene: TRBV4-3; J gene: TRBJ1-6; CDR3 protein: CASSQEQSSYNSPLHF; CDR3 DNA: TGCGCCAGCAGCCAAGAACAGAGCTCCTATAATTCACCCCTCCACTTT
D gene: .; clone size: .; V gene: TRBV27; J gene: TRBJ2-3; CDR3 protein: CASWTSTDTQYF; CDR3 DNA: TGTGCCAGCTGGACTAGCACAGATACGCAGTATTTT
D gene: .; clone size: .; V gene: TRBV7-8; J gene: TRBJ1-2; CDR3 protein: CATLRPGQGNYGYTF; CDR3 DNA: TGTGCCACCCTCCGGCCAGGGCAAGGAAACTATGGCTACACCTTC
D gene: .; clone size: .; V gene: TRBV11-2; J gene: TRBJ1-5; CDR3 protein: CASSIGSQPQHF; CDR3 DNA: TGTGCCAGCAGCATCGGTAGTCAGCCCCAGCATTTT
D gene: .; clone size: .; V gene: TRBV12-3/TRBV12-4; J gene: TRBJ1-4; CDR3 protein: CASSPYRDEKLFF; CDR3 DNA: TGTGCCAGCAGTCCGTACAGGGACGAAAAACTGTTTTTT
D gene: .; clone size: .; V gene: TRBV5-1; J gene: TRBJ2-1; CDR3 protein: CASSKDSRRASGTNEQFF; CDR3 DNA: TGCGCCAGCAGCAAGGACAGCAGGAGGGCTAGCGGAACCAATGAGCAGTTCTTC
D gene: TRBD1; clone size: once; V gene: TRBV6-5; J gene: TRBJ1-1; CDR3 protein: CASSHRGVDTEAFF; CDR3 DNA: TGTGCCAGCAGTCACAGGGGTGTTGACACTGAAGCTTTCTTT
D gene: .; clone size: .; V gene: TRBV21-1; J gene: TRBJ1-1; CDR3 protein: CASSGGQSEKTINTEAFF; CDR3 DNA: TGTGCCAGCAGCGGCGGACAGTCGGAGAAGACTATCAACACTGAAGCTTTCTTT
D gene: .; clone size: .; V gene: TRBV24-1; J gene: TRBJ1-2; CDR3 protein: CATRGPRGGYTF; CDR3 DNA: TGTGCCACCAGAGGGCCCCGAGGGGGCTACACCTTC
D gene: .; clone size: .; V gene: TRBV10-3; J gene: TRBJ1-2; CDR3 protein: CAISVSGTNGYTF; CDR3 DNA: TGTGCCATCAGTGTATCCGGGACAAATGGCTACACCTTC
D gene: .; clone size: .; V gene: TRBV11-2; J gene: TRBJ1-6; CDR3 protein: CASSPGGALLHF; CDR3 DNA: TGTGCCAGCAGCCCAGGTGGGGCCTTGCTCCACTTT
D gene: .; clone size: .; V gene: TRBV30; J gene: TRBJ2-2; CDR3 protein: CAWSHSPPGPRDTGELFF; CDR3 DNA: TGTGCCTGGAGCCATAGCCCCCCAGGGCCGAGAGACACCGGGGAGCTGTTTTTT
D gene: .; clone size: .; V gene: TRBV3-1/TRBV3-2; J gene: TRBJ1-5; CDR3 protein: CASSQGQYSNQPQHF; CDR3 DNA: TGTGCCAGCAGCCAAGGACAGTATAGCAATCAGCCCCAGCATTTT